The present TCR beta chain was sequenced within a study of OX40 agonist ivuxolimab in advanced cancers. Study-wide background: Six ivuxolimab dose levels, 0.01 to 10 mg/kg, were given intravenously every 2 weeks.

In this sample, this clone turned up a few times. The repertoire was sequenced with immunoSEQ multiplex PCR; TCRdb's copy has only in-frame clones and lacks some. This sample has 75,000 to 80,000 clones, with around 87% found just once. This CDR3 comprises 12 residues. Germline CDR1 is SGHDT and CDR2 is YYEEEE. V was cut by 4 bases and J by 4 bases, with 6 bases left in between. Patients were ruled out by autoimmune disease history or systemic immunosuppression. The specimen was CD4+ or CD8+ T cells sorted from blood, collected in a trial of the OX40 agonist ivuxolimab. This chain connects TRBV5-6 to TRBJ1-5; unclear D gene. The clonotype originates from an adult with an advanced solid tumor such as melanoma, head and neck, liver or kidney cancer. CDR3 sequence: CASSLANQPQHF. The CDR3 DNA follows: TGTGCCAGCAGCCTGGCAAATCAGCCCCAGCATTTT.